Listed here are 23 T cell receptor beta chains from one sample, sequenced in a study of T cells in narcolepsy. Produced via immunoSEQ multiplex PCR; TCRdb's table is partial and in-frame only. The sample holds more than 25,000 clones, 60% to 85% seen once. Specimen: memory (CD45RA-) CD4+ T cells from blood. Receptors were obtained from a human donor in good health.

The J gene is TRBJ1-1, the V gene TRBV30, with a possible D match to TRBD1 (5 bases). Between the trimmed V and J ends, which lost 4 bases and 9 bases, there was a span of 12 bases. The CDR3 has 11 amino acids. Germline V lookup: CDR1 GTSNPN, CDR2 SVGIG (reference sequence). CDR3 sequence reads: CAWKDPGKAFF. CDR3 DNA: TGTGCCTGGAAGGACCCAGGGAAAGCTTTCTTT.

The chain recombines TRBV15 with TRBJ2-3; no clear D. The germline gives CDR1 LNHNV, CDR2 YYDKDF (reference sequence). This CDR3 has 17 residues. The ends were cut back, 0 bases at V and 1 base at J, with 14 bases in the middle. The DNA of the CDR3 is TGTGCCACCAGCAGAGATCGTCGTTCGCCTGGCACAGATACGCAGTATTTT. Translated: CATSRDRRSPGTDTQYF.

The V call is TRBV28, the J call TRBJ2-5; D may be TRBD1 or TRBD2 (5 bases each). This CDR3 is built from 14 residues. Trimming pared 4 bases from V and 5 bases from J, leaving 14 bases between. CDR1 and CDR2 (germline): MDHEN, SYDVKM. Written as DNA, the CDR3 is TGTGCCAGCAGTTCAATCAGTGGGGGTGAGACCCAGTACTTC. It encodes CASSSISGGETQYF.

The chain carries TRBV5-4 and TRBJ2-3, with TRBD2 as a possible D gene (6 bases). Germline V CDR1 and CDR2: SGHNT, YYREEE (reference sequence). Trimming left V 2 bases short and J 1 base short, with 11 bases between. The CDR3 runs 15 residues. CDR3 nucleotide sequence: TGTGCCAGCAGCTTCTGGCGGGGTGGCACAGATACGCAGTATTTT. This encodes CASSFWRGGTDTQYF.

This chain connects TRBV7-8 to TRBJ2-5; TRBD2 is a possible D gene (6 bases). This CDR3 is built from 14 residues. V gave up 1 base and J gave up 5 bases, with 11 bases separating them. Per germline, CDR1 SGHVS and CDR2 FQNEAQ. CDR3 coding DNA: TGTGCCAGCAGCTTAGTACTAGCCACGGAGACCCAGTACTTC. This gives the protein CASSLVLATETQYF. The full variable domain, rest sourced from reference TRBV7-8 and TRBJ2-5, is GAGVSQSPRYKVAKRGQDVALRCDPISGHVSLFWYQQALGQGPEFLTYFQNEAQLDKSGLPSDRFFAERPEGSVSTLKIQRTQQEDSAVYLCASSLVLATETQYFGPGTRLLVL.

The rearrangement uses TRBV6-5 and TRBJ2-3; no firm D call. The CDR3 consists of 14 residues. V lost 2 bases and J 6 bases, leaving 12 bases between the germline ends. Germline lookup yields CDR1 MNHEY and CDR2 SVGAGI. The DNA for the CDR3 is TGTGCCAGCAGTTACGGCGGCCCGTCTGATACGCAGTATTTT. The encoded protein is CASSYGGPSDTQYF.

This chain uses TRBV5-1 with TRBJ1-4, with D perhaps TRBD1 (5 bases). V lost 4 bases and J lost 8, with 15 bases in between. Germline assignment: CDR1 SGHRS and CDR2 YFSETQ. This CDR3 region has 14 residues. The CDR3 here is CASSLQGQGEKLFF. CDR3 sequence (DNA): TGCGCCAGCAGCCTGCAGGGTCAAGGCGAAAAACTGTTTTTT. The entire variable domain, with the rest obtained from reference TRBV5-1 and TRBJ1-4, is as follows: KAGVTQTPRYLIKTRGQQVTLSCSPISGHRSVSWYQQTPGQGLQFLFEYFSETQRNKGNFPGRFSGRQFSNSRSEMNVSTLELGDSALYLCASSLQGQGEKLFFGSGTQLSVL.

CDR3 bases: TGCGCCAGCAGCTTGGACGCAGGGACGGGGAATCAGCCCCAGCATTTT. This gives the protein CASSLDAGTGNQPQHF. The rearrangement joins TRBV5-1 to TRBJ1-5, with D maybe TRBD1 (5 bases). V lost 0 bases and J 4 bases, leaving 14 bases between the germline ends. The CDR3 totals 16 residues. Germline V gene data show CDR1 as SGHRS and CDR2 as YFSETQ.

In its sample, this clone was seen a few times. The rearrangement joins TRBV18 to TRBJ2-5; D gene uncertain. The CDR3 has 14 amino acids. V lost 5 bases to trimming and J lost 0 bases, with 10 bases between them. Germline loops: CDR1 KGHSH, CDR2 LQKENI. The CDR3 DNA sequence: TGTGCCAGCTCAGGATATGGGGACCAAGAGACCCAGTACTTC. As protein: CASSGYGDQETQYF.

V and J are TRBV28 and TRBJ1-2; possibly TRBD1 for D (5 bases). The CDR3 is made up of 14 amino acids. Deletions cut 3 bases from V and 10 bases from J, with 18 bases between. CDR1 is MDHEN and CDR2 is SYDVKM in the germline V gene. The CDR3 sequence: CASSFPRGPSFYTF. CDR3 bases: TGTGCCAGCAGTTTCCCCCGGGGCCCCTCGTTCTACACCTTC.

The CDR3 is CASRETGSSYNEQFF. Written as DNA, the CDR3 is TGTGCCAGCAGAGAGACAGGAAGCTCCTACAATGAGCAGTTCTTC. The V gene is TRBV6-1, the J gene TRBJ2-1; D is possibly TRBD1 (6 bases). CDR3 length equals 15 residues. From germline, CDR1 is MNHNS and CDR2 SASEGT. The V end lost 6 bases, the J end lost 0 bases, and 12 bases lay between the germline ends.

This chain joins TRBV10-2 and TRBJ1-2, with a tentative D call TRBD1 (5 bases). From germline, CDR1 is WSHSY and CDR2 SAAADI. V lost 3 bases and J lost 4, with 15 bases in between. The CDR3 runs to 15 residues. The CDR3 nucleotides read TGCGCCAGCAGTGAAGGGGAGGGGCGCATCTATGGCTACACCTTC. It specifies CASSEGEGRIYGYTF.

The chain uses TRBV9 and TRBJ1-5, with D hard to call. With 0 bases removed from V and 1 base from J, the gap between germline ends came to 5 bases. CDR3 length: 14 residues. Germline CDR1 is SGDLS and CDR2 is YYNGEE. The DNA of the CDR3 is TGTGCCAGCAGCGTAGGAGTAAGCAATCAGCCCCAGCATTTT. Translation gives CASSVGVSNQPQHF.

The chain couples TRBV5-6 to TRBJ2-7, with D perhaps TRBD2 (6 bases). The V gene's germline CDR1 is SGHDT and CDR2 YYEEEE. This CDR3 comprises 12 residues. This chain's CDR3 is CGGRHPSYEQYF. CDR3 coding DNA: TGTGGAGGGAGGCACCCCTCCTACGAGCAGTACTTC.

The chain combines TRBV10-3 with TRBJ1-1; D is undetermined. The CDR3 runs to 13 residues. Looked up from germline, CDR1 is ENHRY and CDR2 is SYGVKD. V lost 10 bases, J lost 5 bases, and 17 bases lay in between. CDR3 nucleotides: TGTGCCACCGGCATCGGGGTAAATACTGAAGCTTTCTTT. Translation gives CATGIGVNTEAFF.

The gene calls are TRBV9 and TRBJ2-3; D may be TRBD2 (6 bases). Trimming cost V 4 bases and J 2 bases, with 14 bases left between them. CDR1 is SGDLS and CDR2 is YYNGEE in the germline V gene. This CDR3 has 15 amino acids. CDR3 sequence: CASSLRVAATDTQYF. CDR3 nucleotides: TGTGCCAGCAGCCTCCGGGTAGCGGCCACAGATACGCAGTATTTT.

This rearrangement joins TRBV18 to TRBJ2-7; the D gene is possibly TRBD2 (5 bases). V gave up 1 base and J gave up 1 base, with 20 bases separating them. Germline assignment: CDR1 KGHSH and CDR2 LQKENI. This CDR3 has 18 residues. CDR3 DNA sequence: TGTGCCAGCTCACCACGCGTTGTTAGCGAGAGCCTTTCCTACGAGCAGTACTTC. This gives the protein CASSPRVVSESLSYEQYF.

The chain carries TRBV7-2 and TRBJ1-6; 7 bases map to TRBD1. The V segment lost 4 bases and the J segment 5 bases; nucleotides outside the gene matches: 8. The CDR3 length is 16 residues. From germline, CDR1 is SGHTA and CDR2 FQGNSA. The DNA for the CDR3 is TGTGCCAGCAGCTCCCGACAGGGAGAGGATAATTCACCCCTCCACTTT. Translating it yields CASSSRQGEDNSPLHF.

The CDR3 loop is CASSKRQGLNTEAFF. The CDR3 coding sequence is TGTGCCAGCAGCAAACGACAGGGGCTGAACACTGAAGCTTTCTTT. V usage is TRBV14 and J usage is TRBJ1-1; TRBD1 matches 8 bases. Germline CDR1 reads SGHDN; CDR2 reads FVKESK. This CDR3 is built from 15 residues. Germline trimming cut 5 bases from V and 0 bases from J; bases unmatched to any gene: 5.

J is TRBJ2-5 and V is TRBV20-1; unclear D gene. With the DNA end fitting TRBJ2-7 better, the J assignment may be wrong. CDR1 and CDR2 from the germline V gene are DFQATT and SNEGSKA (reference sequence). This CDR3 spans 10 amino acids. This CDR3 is CSAHNYEQYF. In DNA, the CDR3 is TGCAGTGCCCACAACTACGAGCAGTACTTC.

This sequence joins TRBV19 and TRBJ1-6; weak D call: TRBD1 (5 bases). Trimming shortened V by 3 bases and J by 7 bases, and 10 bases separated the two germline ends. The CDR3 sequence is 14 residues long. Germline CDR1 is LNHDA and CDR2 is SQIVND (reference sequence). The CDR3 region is CASSIGRVNSPLHF. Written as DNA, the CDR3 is TGTGCCAGTAGTATTGGCAGGGTGAATTCACCCCTCCACTTT.

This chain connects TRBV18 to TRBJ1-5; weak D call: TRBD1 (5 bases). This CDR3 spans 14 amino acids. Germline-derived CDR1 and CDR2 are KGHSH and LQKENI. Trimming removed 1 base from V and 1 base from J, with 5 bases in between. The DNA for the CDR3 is TGTGCCAGCTCACCACGGGACAGCAATCAGCCCCAGCATTTT. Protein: CASSPRDSNQPQHF.

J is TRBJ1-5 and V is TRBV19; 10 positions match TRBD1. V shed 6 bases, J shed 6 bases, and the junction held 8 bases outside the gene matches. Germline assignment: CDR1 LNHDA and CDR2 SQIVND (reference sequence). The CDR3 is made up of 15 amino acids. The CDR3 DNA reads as TGTGCCAGTAGGCCAAAGACAGGGGGCCTTCAGCCCCAGCATTTT. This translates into CASRPKTGGLQPQHF. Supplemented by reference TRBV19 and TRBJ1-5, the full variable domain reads DGGITQSPKYLFRKEGQNVTLSCEQNLNHDAMYWYRQDPGQGLRLIYYSQIVNDFQKGDIAEGYSVSREKKESFPLTVTSAQKNPTAFYLCASRPKTGGLQPQHFGDGTRLSIL.